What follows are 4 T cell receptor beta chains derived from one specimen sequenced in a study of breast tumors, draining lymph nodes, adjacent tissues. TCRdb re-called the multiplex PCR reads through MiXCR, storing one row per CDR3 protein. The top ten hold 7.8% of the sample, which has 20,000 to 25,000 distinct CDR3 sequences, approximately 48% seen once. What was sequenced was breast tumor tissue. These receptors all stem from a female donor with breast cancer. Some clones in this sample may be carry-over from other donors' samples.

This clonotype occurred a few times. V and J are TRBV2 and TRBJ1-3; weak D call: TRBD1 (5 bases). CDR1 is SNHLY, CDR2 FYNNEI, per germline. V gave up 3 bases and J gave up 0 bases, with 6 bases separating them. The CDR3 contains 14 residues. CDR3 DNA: TGTGCCAGCAGTGATGACAGCTCTGGAAACACCATATATTTT. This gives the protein CASSDDSSGNTIYF. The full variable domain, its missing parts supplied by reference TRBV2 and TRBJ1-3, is EPEVTQTPSHQVTQMGQEVILRCVPISNHLYFYWYRQILGQKVEFLVSFYNNEISEKSEIFDDQFSVERPDGSNFTLKIRSTKLEDSAMYFCASSDDSSGNTIYFGEGSWLTVV.

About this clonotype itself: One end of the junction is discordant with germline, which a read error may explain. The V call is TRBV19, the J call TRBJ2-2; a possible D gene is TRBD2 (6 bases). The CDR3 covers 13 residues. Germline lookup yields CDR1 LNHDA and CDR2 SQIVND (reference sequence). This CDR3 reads CATLGYRTGGLFF. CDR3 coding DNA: TGTGCCACCCTTGGGTACCGAACCGGGGGGCTGTTTTTT. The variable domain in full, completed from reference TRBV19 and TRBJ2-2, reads DGGITQSPKYLFRKEGQNVTLSCEQNLNHDAMYWYRQDPGQGLRLIYYSQIVNDFQKGDIAEGYSVSREKKESFPLTVTSAQKNPTAFYLCATLGYRTGGLFFGEGSRLTVL.

The CDR3 DNA is TGCGCCAGCAGCCAAGTGCCTCGGAGGGATGGCCTCGGTGGCTACACCTTC. Translated, it gives CASSQVPRRDGLGGYTF. This sequence joins TRBV4-1 and TRBJ1-2; D remains unclear. The CDR3 consists of 17 residues. Germline V gene sequence: CDR1 MGHRA, CDR2 YSYEKL. Trimming removed 1 base at V and 7 bases at J, with 22 bases between.

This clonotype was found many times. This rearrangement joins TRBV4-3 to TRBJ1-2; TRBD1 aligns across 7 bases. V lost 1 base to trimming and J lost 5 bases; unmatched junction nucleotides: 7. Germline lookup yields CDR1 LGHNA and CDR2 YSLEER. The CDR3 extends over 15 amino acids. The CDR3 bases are TGCGCCAGCAGCCAAGCGCTGGCAGGGGGATATGGCTACACCTTC. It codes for CASSQALAGGYGYTF.